The entry below gives a single T cell receptor (beta chain) sequence along with its context. The CDR3 extends over 16 amino acids. CDR1 is SNHLY, CDR2 FYNNEI, per germline. Trimming removed 6 bases from V and 0 bases from J; junction bases left unmatched: 5. Recruitment covered roughly 22 US areas and drew participants whose ages spanned roughly 18 to 89 years. Cohort allocation depended upon clinical history that participants reported. These data originate in a study of blood T cell repertoires in COVID-19. Study at large: T cells, B-cell-depleted T cells, or PBMCs supplied cDNA or gDNA.

Some clones are missing from TCRdb's copy, which holds only in-frame ones; the method was immunoSEQ multiplex PCR. The sample has 490,000 or so clones, less than 90% seen once; the top ten hold approximately 8%. The clonotype was recovered from a woman in her fifties or sixties who had recovered from COVID-19. Material: PBMCs or T cells enriched from blood (not recorded which). V and J are TRBV2 and TRBJ2-2; 9 nucleotides line up with TRBD2. The CDR3 here is CASSLAGSSNTGELFF. The CDR3 region has the DNA TGTGCCAGCAGCCTAGCGGGGTCATCGAACACCGGGGAGCTGTTTTTT.